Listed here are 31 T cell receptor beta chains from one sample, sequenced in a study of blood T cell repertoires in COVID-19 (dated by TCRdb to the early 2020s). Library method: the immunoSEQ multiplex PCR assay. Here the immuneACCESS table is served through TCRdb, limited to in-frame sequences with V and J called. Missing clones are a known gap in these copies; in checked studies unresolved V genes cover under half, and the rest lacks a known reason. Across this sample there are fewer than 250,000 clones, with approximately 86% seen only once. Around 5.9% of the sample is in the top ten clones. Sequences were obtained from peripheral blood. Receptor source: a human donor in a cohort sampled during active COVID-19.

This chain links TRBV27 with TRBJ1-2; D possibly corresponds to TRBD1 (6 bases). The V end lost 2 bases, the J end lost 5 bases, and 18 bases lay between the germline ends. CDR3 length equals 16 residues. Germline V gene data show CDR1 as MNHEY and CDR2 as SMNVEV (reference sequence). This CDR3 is CASSLILSGTPYGYTF. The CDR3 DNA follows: TGTGCCAGCAGTTTAATACTCTCGGGGACACCATATGGCTACACCTTC.

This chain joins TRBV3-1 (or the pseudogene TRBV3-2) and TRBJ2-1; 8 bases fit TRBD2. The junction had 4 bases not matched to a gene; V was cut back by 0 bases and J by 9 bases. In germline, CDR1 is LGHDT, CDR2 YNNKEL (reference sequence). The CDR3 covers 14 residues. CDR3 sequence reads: CASSQDLSGGEQFF. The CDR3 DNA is TGTGCCAGCAGCCAAGATCTAAGCGGGGGTGAGCAGTTCTTC.

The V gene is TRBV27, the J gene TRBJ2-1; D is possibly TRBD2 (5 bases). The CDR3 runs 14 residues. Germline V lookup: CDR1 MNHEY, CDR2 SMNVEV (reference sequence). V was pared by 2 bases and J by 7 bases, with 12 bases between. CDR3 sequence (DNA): TGTGCCAGCAGTTTAGGGTTGAGGGTAAATGAGCAGTTCTTC. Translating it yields CASSLGLRVNEQFF.

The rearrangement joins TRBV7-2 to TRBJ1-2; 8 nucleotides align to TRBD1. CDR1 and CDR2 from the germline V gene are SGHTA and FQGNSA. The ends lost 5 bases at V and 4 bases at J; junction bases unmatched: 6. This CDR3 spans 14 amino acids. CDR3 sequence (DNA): TGTGCCAGCAGCCCAGGGGGCGTGGTCTATGGCTACACCTTC. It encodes CASSPGGVVYGYTF. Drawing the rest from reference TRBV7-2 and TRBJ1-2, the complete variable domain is GAGVSQSPSNKVTEKGKDVELRCDPISGHTALYWYRQSLGQGLEFLIYFQGNSAPDKSGLPSDRFSAERTGGSVSTLTIQRTQQEDSAVYLCASSPGGVVYGYTFGSGTRLTVV.

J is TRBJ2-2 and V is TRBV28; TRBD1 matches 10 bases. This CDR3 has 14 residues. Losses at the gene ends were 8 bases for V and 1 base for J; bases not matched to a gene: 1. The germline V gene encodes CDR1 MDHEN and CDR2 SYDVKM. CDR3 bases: TGTGCCAGCCGGACAGGGGGGAACACCGGGGAGCTGTTTTTT. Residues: CASRTGGNTGELFF.

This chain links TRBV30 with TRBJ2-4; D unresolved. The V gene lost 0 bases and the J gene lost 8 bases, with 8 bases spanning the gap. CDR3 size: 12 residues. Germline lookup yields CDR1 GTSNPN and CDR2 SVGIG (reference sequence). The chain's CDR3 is CAWSVNSDIQYF. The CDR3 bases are TGTGCCTGGAGTGTTAACTCGGACATTCAGTACTTC. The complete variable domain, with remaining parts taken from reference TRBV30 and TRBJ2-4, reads SQTIHQWPATLVQPVGSPLSLECTVEGTSNPNLYWYRQAAGRGLQLLFYSVGIGQISSEVPQNLSASRPQDRQFILSSKKLLLSDSGFYLCAWSVNSDIQYFGAGTRLSVL.

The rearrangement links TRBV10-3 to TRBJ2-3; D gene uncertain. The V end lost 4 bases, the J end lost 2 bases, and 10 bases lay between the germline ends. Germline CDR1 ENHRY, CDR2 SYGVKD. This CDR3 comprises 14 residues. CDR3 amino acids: CAISVERNTDTQYF. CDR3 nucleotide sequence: TGTGCCATCAGTGTAGAGAGGAACACAGATACGCAGTATTTT.

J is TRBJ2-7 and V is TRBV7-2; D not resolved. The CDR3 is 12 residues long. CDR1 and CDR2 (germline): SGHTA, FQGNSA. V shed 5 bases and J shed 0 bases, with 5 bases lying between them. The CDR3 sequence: CASSPSSYEQYF. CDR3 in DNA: TGTGCCAGCAGCCCGAGCTCCTACGAGCAGTACTTC.

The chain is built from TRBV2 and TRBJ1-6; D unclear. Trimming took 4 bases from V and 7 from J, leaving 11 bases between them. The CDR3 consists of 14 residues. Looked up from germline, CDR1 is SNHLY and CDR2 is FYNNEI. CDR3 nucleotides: TGTGCCAGCAGTGTAGTTCAGGAAAATTCACCCCTCCACTTT. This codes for CASSVVQENSPLHF.

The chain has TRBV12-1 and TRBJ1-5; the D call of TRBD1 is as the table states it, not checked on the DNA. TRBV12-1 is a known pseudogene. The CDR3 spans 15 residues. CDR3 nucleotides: TGTGCCAGCAGCTTTGCTCAGAGGGGGAACCAGCCCCAGCATTTT. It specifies CASSFAQRGNQPQHF.

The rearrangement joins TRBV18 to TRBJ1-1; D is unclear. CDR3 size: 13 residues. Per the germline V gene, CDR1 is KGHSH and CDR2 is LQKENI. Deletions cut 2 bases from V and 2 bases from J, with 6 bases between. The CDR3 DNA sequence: TGTGCCAGCTCACCAATGAGAAACACTGAAGCTTTCTTT. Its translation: CASSPMRNTEAFF.

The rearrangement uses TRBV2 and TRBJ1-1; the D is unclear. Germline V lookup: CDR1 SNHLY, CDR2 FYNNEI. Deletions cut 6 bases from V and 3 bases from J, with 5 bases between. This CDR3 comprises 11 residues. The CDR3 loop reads CASREDTEAFF. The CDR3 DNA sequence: TGTGCCAGCAGAGAGGACACTGAAGCTTTCTTT.

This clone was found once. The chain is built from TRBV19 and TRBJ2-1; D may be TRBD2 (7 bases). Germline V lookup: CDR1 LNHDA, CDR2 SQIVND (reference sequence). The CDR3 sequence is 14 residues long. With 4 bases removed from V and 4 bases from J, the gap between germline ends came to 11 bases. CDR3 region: CASSTGGQYNEQFF. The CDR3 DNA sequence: TGTGCCAGTAGTACGGGAGGACAGTACAATGAGCAGTTCTTC.

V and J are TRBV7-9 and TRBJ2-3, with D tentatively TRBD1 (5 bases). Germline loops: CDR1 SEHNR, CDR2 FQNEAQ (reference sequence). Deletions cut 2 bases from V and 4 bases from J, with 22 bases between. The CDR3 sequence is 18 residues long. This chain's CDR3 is CASSLLSPRSGSSDTQYF. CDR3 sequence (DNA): TGTGCCAGCAGCTTATTGAGCCCCCGATCAGGGTCTTCAGATACGCAGTATTTT.

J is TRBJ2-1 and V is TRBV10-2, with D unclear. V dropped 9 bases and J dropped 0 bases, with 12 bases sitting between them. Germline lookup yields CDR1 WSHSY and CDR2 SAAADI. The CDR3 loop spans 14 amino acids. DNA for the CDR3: TGCGCCAGTTCCTCTACGGGCTCCTACAATGAGCAGTTCTTC. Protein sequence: CASSSTGSYNEQFF.

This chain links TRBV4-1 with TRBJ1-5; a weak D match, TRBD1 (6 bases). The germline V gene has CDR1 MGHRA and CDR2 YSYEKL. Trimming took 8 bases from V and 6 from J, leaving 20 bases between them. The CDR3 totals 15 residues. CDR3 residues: CASGERGLGGQPQHF. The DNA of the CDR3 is TGCGCCAGCGGTGAGAGGGGGTTAGGAGGTCAGCCCCAGCATTTT.

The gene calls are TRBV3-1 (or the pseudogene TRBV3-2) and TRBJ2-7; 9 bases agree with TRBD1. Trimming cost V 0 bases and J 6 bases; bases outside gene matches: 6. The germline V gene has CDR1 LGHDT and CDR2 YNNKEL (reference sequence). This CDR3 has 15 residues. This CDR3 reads CASSQEGTGSGEQYF. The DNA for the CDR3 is TGTGCCAGCAGCCAAGAAGGGACAGGGAGTGGCGAGCAGTACTTC.

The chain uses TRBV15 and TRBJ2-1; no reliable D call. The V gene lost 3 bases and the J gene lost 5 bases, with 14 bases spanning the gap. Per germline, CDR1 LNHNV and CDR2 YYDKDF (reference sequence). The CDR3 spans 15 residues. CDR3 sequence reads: CATSRVLFDHNEQFF. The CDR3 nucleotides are TGTGCCACCAGCAGGGTACTATTCGACCACAATGAGCAGTTCTTC.

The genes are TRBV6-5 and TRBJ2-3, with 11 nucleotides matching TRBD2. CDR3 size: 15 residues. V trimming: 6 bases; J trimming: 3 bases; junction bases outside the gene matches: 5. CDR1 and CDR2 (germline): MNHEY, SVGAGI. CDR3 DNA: TGTGCCAGCAGAACTAGCGGGGGTCTAACAGATACGCAGTATTTT. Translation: CASRTSGGLTDTQYF.

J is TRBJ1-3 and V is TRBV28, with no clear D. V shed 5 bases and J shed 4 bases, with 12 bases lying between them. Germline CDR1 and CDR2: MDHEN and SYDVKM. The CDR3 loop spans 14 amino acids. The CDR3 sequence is CASSPGKVGNTIYF. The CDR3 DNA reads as TGTGCCAGCAGTCCCGGGAAGGTCGGAAACACCATATATTTT.

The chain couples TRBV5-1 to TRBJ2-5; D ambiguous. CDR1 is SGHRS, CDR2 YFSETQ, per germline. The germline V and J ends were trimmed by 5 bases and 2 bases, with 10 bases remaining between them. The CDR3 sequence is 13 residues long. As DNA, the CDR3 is TGCGCCAGCAGTGTACACCAACAAGAGACCCAGTACTTC. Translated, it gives CASSVHQQETQYF.

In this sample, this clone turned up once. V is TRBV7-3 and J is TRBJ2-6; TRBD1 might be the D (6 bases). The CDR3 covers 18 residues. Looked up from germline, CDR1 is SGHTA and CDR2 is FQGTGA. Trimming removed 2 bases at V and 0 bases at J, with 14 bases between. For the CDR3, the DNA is TGTGCCAGCAGCTTATTACAGGGTGGGGGCTCTGGGGCCAACGTCCTGACTTTC. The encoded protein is CASSLLQGGGSGANVLTF.

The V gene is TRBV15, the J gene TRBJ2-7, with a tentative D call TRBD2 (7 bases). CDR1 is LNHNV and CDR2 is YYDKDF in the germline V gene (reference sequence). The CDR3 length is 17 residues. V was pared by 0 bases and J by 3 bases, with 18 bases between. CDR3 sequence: CATSRDRSGGLIYEQYF. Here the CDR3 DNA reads TGTGCCACCAGCAGAGATCGATCGGGGGGCCTTATCTACGAGCAGTACTTC. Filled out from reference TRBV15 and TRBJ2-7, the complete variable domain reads DAMVIQNPRYQVTQFGKPVTLSCSQTLNHNVMYWYQQKSSQAPKLLFHYYDKDFNNEADTPDNFQSRRPNTSFCFLDIRSPGLGDTAMYLCATSRDRSGGLIYEQYFGPGTRLTVT.

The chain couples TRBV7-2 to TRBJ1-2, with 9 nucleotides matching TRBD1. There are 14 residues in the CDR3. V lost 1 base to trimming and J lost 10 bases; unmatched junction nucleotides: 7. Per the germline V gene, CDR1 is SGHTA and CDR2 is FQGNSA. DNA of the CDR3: TGTGCCAGCAGCTTAGGACCGGGACAGGGTGACTACACCTTC. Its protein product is CASSLGPGQGDYTF.

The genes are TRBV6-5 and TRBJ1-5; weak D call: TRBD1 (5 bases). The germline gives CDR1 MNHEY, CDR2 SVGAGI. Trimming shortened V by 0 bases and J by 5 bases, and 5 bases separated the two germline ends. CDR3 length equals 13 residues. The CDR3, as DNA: TGTGCCAGCAGTTACTCCAGGGATCAGCCCCAGCATTTT. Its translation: CASSYSRDQPQHF.

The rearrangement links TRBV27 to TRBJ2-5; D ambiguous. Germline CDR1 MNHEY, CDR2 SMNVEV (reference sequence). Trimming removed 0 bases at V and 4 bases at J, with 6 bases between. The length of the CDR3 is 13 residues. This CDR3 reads CASSLSRVETQYF. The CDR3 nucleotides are TGTGCCAGCAGTTTATCACGCGTAGAGACCCAGTACTTC.

CDR3 in amino acids: CASSPPGVYGYTF. DNA of the CDR3: TGTGCCAGCAGCCCCCCAGGGGTCTATGGCTACACCTTC. This rearrangement joins TRBV28 to TRBJ1-2; possibly TRBD1 for D (6 bases). This CDR3 spans 13 amino acids. Trimming left V 6 bases short and J 4 bases short, with 12 bases between. Germline V gene data show CDR1 as MDHEN and CDR2 as SYDVKM.

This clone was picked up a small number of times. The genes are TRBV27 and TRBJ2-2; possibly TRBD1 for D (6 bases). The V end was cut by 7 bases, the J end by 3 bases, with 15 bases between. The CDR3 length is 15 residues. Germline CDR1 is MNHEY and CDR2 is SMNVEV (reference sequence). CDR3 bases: TGTGCCAGCAAACTCCAGGGGTCATACACCGGGGAGCTGTTTTTT. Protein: CASKLQGSYTGELFF.

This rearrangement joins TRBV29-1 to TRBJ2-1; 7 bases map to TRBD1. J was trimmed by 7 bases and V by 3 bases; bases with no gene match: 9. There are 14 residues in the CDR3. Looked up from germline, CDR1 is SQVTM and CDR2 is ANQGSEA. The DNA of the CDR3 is TGCAGCGTTGATAGAAGGGGGCGTGGGAATGAGCAGTTCTTC. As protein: CSVDRRGRGNEQFF.

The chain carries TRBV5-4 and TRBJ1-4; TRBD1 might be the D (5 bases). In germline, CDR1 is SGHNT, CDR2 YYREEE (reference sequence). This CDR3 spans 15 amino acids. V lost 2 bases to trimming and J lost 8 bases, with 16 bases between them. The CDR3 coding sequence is TGTGCCAGCAGCTTTATAGACGGGGGTGGAGAAAAACTGTTTTTT. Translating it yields CASSFIDGGGEKLFF. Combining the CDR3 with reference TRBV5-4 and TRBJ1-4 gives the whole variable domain ETGVTQSPTHLIKTRGQQVTLRCSSQSGHNTVSWYQQALGQGPQFIFQYYREEENGRGNFPPRFSGLQFPNYSSELNVNALELDDSALYLCASSFIDGGGEKLFFGSGTQLSVL.

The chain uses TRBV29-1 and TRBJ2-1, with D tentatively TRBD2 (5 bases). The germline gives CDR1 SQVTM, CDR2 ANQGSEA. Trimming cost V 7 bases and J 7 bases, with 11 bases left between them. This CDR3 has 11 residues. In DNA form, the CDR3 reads TGCAGCGGCGAGAGGGTAAATGAGCAGTTCTTC. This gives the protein CSGERVNEQFF.